These 7 T cell receptor beta chains were sequenced from one sample in a study of brain T cells in children with intractable seizures. The method was immunoSEQ multiplex PCR; TCRdb's version includes in-frame clones alone and lacks a portion of them. The table shows some 80,000 clones, with under 95% occurring only once. The sample here was peripheral blood, taken at surgery. All receptors derive from a girl aged 2 to 10 with Rasmussen encephalitis and intractable seizures.

CDR3 sequence reads: CASSFGREQYF. CDR3 DNA: TGTGCCAGCAGCTTCGGGCGCGAGCAGTACTTC. The chain links TRBV11-3 to TRBJ2-7; D remains unclear. Per the germline V gene, CDR1 is SGHNT and CDR2 is YENEEA. Trimming shortened V by 3 bases and J by 6 bases, and 6 bases separated the two germline ends. This CDR3 has 11 residues. Full variable domain (remainder filled in from reference TRBV11-3 and TRBJ2-7): EAGVVQSPRYKIIEKKQPVAFWCNPISGHNTLYWYLQNLGQGPELLIRYENEEAVDDSQLPKDRFSAERLKGVDSTLKIQPAELGDSAVYLCASSFGREQYFGPGTRLTVT.

The chain uses TRBV7-2 and TRBJ1-2; D is perhaps TRBD1 (5 bases). Trimming pared 1 base from V and 8 bases from J, leaving 8 bases between. Per the germline V gene, CDR1 is SGHTA and CDR2 is FQGNSA. The CDR3 loop spans 12 amino acids. CDR3 bases: TGTGCCAGCAGCTTAGGCTGGGACGGCTACACCTTC. It encodes CASSLGWDGYTF.

This chain joins TRBV19 and TRBJ1-1; D remains ambiguous. Germline values: CDR1 LNHDA, CDR2 SQIVND (reference sequence). Trimming shortened V by 4 bases and J by 8 bases, and 14 bases separated the two germline ends. CDR3 size: 13 residues. The CDR3 region is CASSSWQRAEAFF. In nucleotides, the CDR3 is TGTGCCAGTAGTAGTTGGCAGCGAGCGGAAGCTTTCTTT. Using reference TRBV19 and TRBJ1-1 for the parts outside the CDR3, the full variable domain is DGGITQSPKYLFRKEGQNVTLSCEQNLNHDAMYWYRQDPGQGLRLIYYSQIVNDFQKGDIAEGYSVSREKKESFPLTVTSAQKNPTAFYLCASSSWQRAEAFFGQGTRLTVV.

This chain connects TRBV28 to TRBJ2-7; unclear D gene. CDR1 is MDHEN, CDR2 SYDVKM, per germline. Trimming stripped 6 bases from V and 4 bases from J, with 10 bases between. CDR3 length: 12 amino acids. CDR3 residues: CASSSRRYEQYF. CDR3 DNA: TGTGCCAGCAGCTCCAGAAGGTACGAGCAGTACTTC.

This clone is medium-sized (0.01 to 0.1%) in the sample. The rearrangement uses TRBV11-3 and TRBJ2-1; no clear D. This CDR3 spans 13 amino acids. V shed 1 base and J shed 8 bases, with 9 bases lying between them. Germline values: CDR1 SGHNT, CDR2 YENEEA. CDR3: CASSLVVSYEQFF. For the CDR3, the DNA is TGTGCCAGCAGCTTAGTGGTTAGTTATGAGCAGTTCTTC.

J is TRBJ1-6 and V is TRBV30, with a possible D match to TRBD1 (5 bases). This CDR3 spans 14 amino acids. Germline-derived CDR1 and CDR2 are GTSNPN and SVGIG (reference sequence). V lost 3 bases to trimming and J lost 8 bases, with 14 bases between them. The CDR3: CAWRGDGFHSPLHF. Written as DNA, the CDR3 is TGTGCCTGGAGAGGGGACGGATTTCATTCACCCCTCCACTTT.

The chain combines TRBV4-2 with TRBJ1-5; D is unresolved. This CDR3 is built from 14 residues. Germline assignment: CDR1 LGHNA and CDR2 YNFKEQ. V was shortened by 0 bases and J by 4 bases, with 7 bases between the two germline ends. CDR3 protein: CASSQELGNQPQHF. In nucleotides, the CDR3 is TGTGCCAGCAGCCAAGAGTTGGGTAATCAGCCCCAGCATTTT.